This TCR beta chain was captured by sequencing in a study of blood T cell repertoires in COVID-19. For the study at large: The origin of the acute and convalescent COVID-19 samples was the United States, Italy and Spain. PBMCs, B-cell-depleted T cells, or T cells were the source of the cDNA or gDNA that made up the material.

Between the trimmed V and J ends, which lost 5 bases and 2 bases, there was a span of 13 bases. The germline V gene encodes CDR1 MNHEY and CDR2 SMNVEV (reference sequence). This CDR3 comprises 14 residues. Original processing notes: The authors estimated nucleated cell counts from reference gene primer amplification. Clones were read by immunoSEQ multiplex PCR, and TCRdb kept only the in-frame ones, dropping some. Clonal size and the V and J genes are those of that table, whereas D and trimming came from the DNA. The repertoire consists of over 200,000 clones, with about 88% occurring once and the leading ten covering 1.9%.

The clonotype comes from a man aged 40-55 years with active or convalescent COVID-19. The chain couples TRBV27 to TRBJ2-7, with a tentative D call TRBD1 (5 bases). The sample taken for sequencing was peripheral blood. CDR3 sequence: CASSPLRQTYEQYF. The CDR3 region has the DNA TGTGCCAGCAGTCCCCTTCGACAGACCTACGAGCAGTACTTC.